This TCR beta chain was retrieved from a study of T cell responses to AZD1222 COVID-19 vaccine. Notes on this clone: Antigen: not known.

Whole-study findings and limits: Close to half of spike-specific TCRs reportedly recognize unmutated variant regions. In a largely white British group with more females than males, clonal diversity was possibly underestimated. Spike-specific TCR breadth and depth rose after two AZD1222 doses. No repertoire was sampled before or during the peak T cell response, only after it.

The length of the CDR3 is 13 residues. CDR1 is LNHDA, CDR2 SQIVND, per germline (reference sequence). With 5 bases clipped from V and 16 bases from J, the junction kept 13 bases outside the gene matches. Profiled with immunoSEQ multiplex PCR; TCRdb holds only in-frame clones, not every one. The repertoire holds 170,000 or so clones, with approximately 86% as singletons. The sample was peripheral blood, taken 28 days after the second AZD1222 dose. The origin of this receptor is an adult who received the AZD1222 COVID-19 vaccine. This rearrangement joins TRBV19 to TRBJ1-4, with 7 bases that match TRBD1. CDR3 protein: CASSPRQGYYPFF. In nucleotides, the CDR3 is TGTGCCAGTAGTCCCCGACAGGGTTATTACCCGTTTTTT. The whole variable domain, remainder taken from reference TRBV19 and TRBJ1-4, is DGGITQSPKYLFRKEGQNVTLSCEQNLNHDAMYWYRQDPGQGLRLIYYSQIVNDFQKGDIAEGYSVSREKKESFPLTVTSAQKNPTAFYLCASSPRQGYYPFFGSGTQLSVL.